This T cell receptor beta chain was observed in a study of T cells in Graves' hyperthyroidism and ophthalmopathy (dated by TCRdb to about 2019). As for the study more broadly: Peripheral blood samples were taken at the time of initial diagnosis, prior to any treatment. The 100 or so discovery patients were divided at random into training and test sets in a 7:3 ratio. An independent validation cohort of fewer than 20 hyperthyroidism patients and about 16 patients who later progressed to ophthalmopathy tested prospective prediction of ophthalmopathy. After blood sampling, hyperthyroidism patients were treated with methimazole at a starting dose of 30 mg daily, and ophthalmopathy patients were treated with high-dose intravenous methylprednisolone. To identify TCR V-J signatures that set the groups apart, the researchers used a discovery cohort of roughly 100 patients, made up of fewer than 50 with Graves' ophthalmopathy and about 59 with stable Graves' hyperthyroidism. The paper describes TCR Vbeta CDR3 sequencing of fewer than 150 peripheral blood samples, made up of 43 ophthalmopathy patients, more than 70 hyperthyroidism patients and 17 progressor patients. In about 6 Graves' hyperthyroidism patients, the study also compared T-cell repertoires from thyroid tissue with T-cell repertoires from blood.

Hyperthyroidism patients were aged 18 to 65 years and newly diagnosed, with disease duration of less than 2 months. Patients with uncontrolled infections, other autoimmune diseases, pregnancy or lactation were excluded. Diagnoses were established on the basis of clinical symptoms, serum thyroxine and TRAb, thyroid ultrasound, and orbital computed tomography. Blood from progressor patients was drawn when they were first diagnosed with hyperthyroidism, before any ophthalmopathy symptoms appeared. PBMCs were isolated from 10 ml of fresh peripheral blood by Ficoll-Paque density gradient centrifugation. Patients classed as progressors first received a Graves' hyperthyroidism diagnosis and then went on to develop ophthalmopathy during follow-up. Total RNA was extracted using Trizol reagent, and RNA quality was assessed on an Agilent 2100 Bioanalyzer. TCR beta CDR3 regions were amplified from RNA transcripts. A first-round RT-PCR of the TCR CDR3 used the HTBI primer set with the Qiagen OneStep RT-PCR kit. Libraries were constructed in a second round of multiplex PCR, after which size selection and purification were carried out. The libraries were sequenced on an Illumina HiSeq2000 using paired-end 100 bp reads. Under the source paper's analysis protocol: Raw data were processed with SOAPnuke, discarding reads with adapters, uncalled bases, mean Phred below 15, or no exact constant-primer or identifier match. High-quality paired reads were merged with COPE v1.2.5, and unique nucleotide sequences were defined as clonotypes. MiTCR v1.1 was used to align the clonotypes against IMGT TRBV, TRBD and TRBJ reference segments. The analysis included only V-J combinations with a frequency above 0.0001, which together covered roughly 99% of the repertoires. The TCS score was defined as the ratio of F50 (clonal expansion) to E x V (chaos), calculated using BLOSUM62-based TCRdist between CDR3 peptides within each V-J. Welch's t-statistics and random forest reduced fewer than 550 V-J features to 13, which were used in a naive Bayes classifier (R e1071). TCRdb passed the public sequencing reads through fastp at Q25 and MiXCR, retaining productive beta sequences. Rows are unified per CDR3 protein, each entry keeping the most common DNA and genes. These V and J calls originate from TCRdb's pipeline instead of the authors' own analysis. This sample holds roughly 160,000 distinct CDR3 sequences; about 9% were observed only once. Approximately 20% of the sample comes from the top ten.

This clonotype was counted many times. Its antigen is currently not known. No much larger clone is present one base from it, and per-base qualities are unavailable. From its cysteine to its phenylalanine, the CDR3 spans 13 amino acids. Only CDR3 DNA remains: 39 bases, in frame from the first base. CDR1 and CDR2, per the germline V gene, are SQVTM and ANQGSEA. V and J are truncated by 3 bases and 0 bases respectively, leaving an intervening sequence of 6 bases. Results the study describes overall, beyond this receptor: No statistical method was used to set the sample size in advance, and investigators knew the group allocation. A model built on a 13 V-J signature distinguished ophthalmopathy from stable hyperthyroidism, reaching 87.88% sensitivity and approximately 83% specificity in cross-validation and 80%/75% in testing. In validation, progression to ophthalmopathy was predicted by the model with about 70% sensitivity and just over 72% specificity, a median of roughly six months before onset. Most expanded thyroid clonotypes (frequency above 0.001) were also found in blood, which suggests that blood repertoires may mirror thyroid immune responses.

The sequencing input was blood. The TCR sequence derives from a woman between 18 and 30 years old with Graves' hyperthyroidism that later progressed to Graves' ophthalmopathy. The chain couples TRBV29-1 to TRBJ1-3; the D gene remains uncertain. The bases read TGCAGCGTTGAGACTGGCTCTGGAAACACCATATATTTT. It translates to CSVETGSGNTIYF.